Sequencing of this TCR beta chain was carried out in a study of shared clonotypes between healthy human individuals. Overall study findings and caveats: Rarefaction gave evidence that sorted-subset sequencing remained incomplete despite large depth.

To note about this clone: What it binds is unknown.

Generated by immunoSEQ multiplex PCR, the TCRdb table keeps only in-frame clones and is missing some. The repertoire holds approximately 650,000 clones, with 95% to 96% as singletons. Germline values: CDR1 SGHDT, CDR2 YYEEEE. Unmatched junction bases numbered 4, after V lost 0 bases and J lost 5 bases. CDR3 size: 15 residues. As defined, naive CD8 cells were CD45RO-negative and positively selected for CCR7, with terminally differentiated effector memory CD45RA+ cells excluded. The chain is built from TRBV5-6 and TRBJ2-5; 10 nucleotides match TRBD2. The sample comprised naive CD8+ T cells sorted from blood. This TCR came from a woman between 25 and 40 years old in good health. The CDR3, as DNA: TGTGCCAGCAGCTTGGGGCTAGCGGGAGCCGAGACCCAGTACTTC. Its translation is CASSLGLAGAETQYF.